This T cell receptor beta chain stems from a study of shared clonotypes between healthy human individuals. Background on the study: CD4 naive and CD4 memory each took three plates per donor, while CD8 naive took two and CD8 memory one.

A remark on this clone: Its cognate antigen is unknown.

Deep-level running was used for the assay. Clones were sequenced by immunoSEQ multiplex PCR, and TCRdb holds only the in-frame ones, with some missing. The profile covers 1.4 million or so clones, with 98% appearing a single time and under 0.45% taken by the ten largest. This CDR3 has 15 residues. CDR1 is SGHAT, CDR2 FQDESV, per germline (reference sequence). V was shortened by 1 base and J by 4 bases, with 11 bases between the two germline ends. Only Caucasian adults living in Nashville, Tennessee made up the donor group. Study-wide results and limits: Naive CD4 clonotypes were shared across several donors at 4.5% to 6%.

This TCR came from a man aged 25 to 40 in good health. The chain employs TRBV11-1 and TRBJ2-1; the D gene is possibly TRBD1 (6 bases). Input material: naive CD4+ T cells sorted from blood. Subset here: CD45RA+ positively selected. CDR3 coding DNA: TGTGCCAGCAGCTTAGAGACAGGTGAATACAATGAGCAGTTCTTC. It translates to CASSLETGEYNEQFF.